Listed here are 7 T cell receptor beta chains from one sample, sequenced in a study of T cells in Graves' hyperthyroidism and ophthalmopathy. What was amplified from RNA transcripts were TCR beta CDR3 regions. During a first-round RT-PCR of the TCR CDR3, the HTBI primer set was used. A single record per CDR3 protein comes from TCRdb applying MiXCR to the multiplex PCR reads. Of some 620,000 distinct CDR3 sequences in the sample, about 16% were seen once. Sequenced material: blood. These receptors all stem from a young woman with Graves' hyperthyroidism.

This clonotype was seen a few times. The rearrangement joins TRBV30 to TRBJ1-3; no clear D. V lost 3 bases and J 3 bases, leaving 3 bases between the germline ends. Germline-derived CDR1 and CDR2 are GTSNPN and SVGIG (reference sequence). The CDR3 runs to 11 residues. CDR3 region: CAWRNGNTIYF. The CDR3 bases are TGTGCCTGGAGAAATGGAAACACCATATATTTT. Full variable domain (remainder filled in from reference TRBV30 and TRBJ1-3): SQTIHQWPATLVQPVGSPLSLECTVEGTSNPNLYWYRQAAGRGLQLLFYSVGIGQISSEVPQNLSASRPQDRQFILSSKKLLLSDSGFYLCAWRNGNTIYFGEGSWLTVV.

This clonotype appeared many times. The chain combines TRBV12-3 or TRBV12-4 with TRBJ2-7, with no clear D. The CDR3 has 14 residues. V lost 2 bases, J lost 2 bases, and 10 bases lay in between. The CDR3 is CASSLSPRTYEQYF. Here the CDR3 DNA reads TGTGCCAGCAGTTTAAGTCCGAGGACCTACGAGCAGTACTTC.

The CDR3 region is CASSLDAGTGFNQPQHF. Here the CDR3 DNA reads TGTGCCAGCAGCTTAGATGCGGGGACAGGCTTCAATCAGCCCCAGCATTTT. The V and J genes are TRBV7-8 and TRBJ1-5, with TRBD1 matching over 8 bases. Germline assignment: CDR1 SGHVS and CDR2 FQNEAQ. The V gene end was trimmed by 1 base and the J gene end by 3 bases; junction bases not matched to a gene: 8. The CDR3 runs to 17 residues.

The chain carries TRBV10-3 and TRBJ1-1, with D perhaps matching TRBD1 (5 bases). The CDR3 runs to 15 residues. CDR1 and CDR2 (germline): ENHRY, SYGVKD. The ends were cut back, 6 bases at V and 3 bases at J, with 17 bases in the middle. The CDR3 here is CAIRKTVLFDTEAFF. Written as DNA, the CDR3 is TGTGCCATCAGGAAGACAGTTCTCTTTGACACTGAAGCTTTCTTT.

This clonotype came up many times. CDR3 DNA: TGTGCCAGCAGCCGCGACACCGGGGGGCTGGCTTTCTTT. Protein product: CASSRDTGGLAFF. This chain connects TRBV3-1 to TRBJ1-1; possible D gene TRBD1, 6 bases. Germline CDR1 and CDR2: LGHDT and YNNKEL (reference sequence). Trimming removed 4 bases at V and 11 bases at J, with 17 bases between. CDR3 length: 13 amino acids.

The rearrangement joins TRBV20-1 to TRBJ1-6; D is undetermined. This CDR3 spans 14 amino acids. V was clipped by 7 bases and J by 4 bases, with 14 bases between them. Per germline, CDR1 DFQATT and CDR2 SNEGSKA (reference sequence). The CDR3 region has the DNA TGCAGTGTCACGAGGGAGCAATATAATTCACCCCTCCACTTT. Translating it yields CSVTREQYNSPLHF.

This clonotype came up a few times. The chain recombines TRBV2 with TRBJ2-3, with D maybe TRBD2 (6 bases). The V gene lost 1 base and the J gene lost 4 bases, with 21 bases spanning the gap. Germline V gene data show CDR1 as SNHLY and CDR2 as FYNNEI. This CDR3 spans 18 amino acids. CDR3: CASSEGARAGWGADTQYF. In DNA, the CDR3 is TGTGCCAGCAGTGAAGGTGCCAGGGCCGGGTGGGGGGCAGATACGCAGTATTTT.